The T cell receptor (beta chain) under discussion was sequenced for a study of OX40 agonist ivuxolimab in advanced cancers. Comment on this clone: The same CDR3 can be traced to other DNA sequences in this sample.

The CDR3 loop spans 15 amino acids. The junction had 2 bases not matched to a gene; V was cut back by 2 bases and J by 5 bases. CDR1 and CDR2 from the germline V gene are SGDLS and YYNGEE. The protocol was immunoSEQ multiplex PCR, while the TCRdb copy is restricted to in-frame clones and leaves out a portion. Of roughly 49,000 clones in the sample, around nine tenths are singletons; the top ten hold about a tenth. Sequenced here: CD4+ or CD8+ T cells sorted from blood, sampled in a trial of the OX40 agonist ivuxolimab. This receptor was taken from an adult with an advanced solid tumor such as melanoma, head and neck, liver or kidney cancer. V and J are TRBV9 and TRBJ1-5; 12 nucleotides line up with TRBD1. As DNA, the CDR3 is TGTGCCAGCAGCGTCGGGACAGGGGGCTATCAGCCCCAGCATTTT. Protein sequence: CASSVGTGGYQPQHF.